Listed here are 27 T cell receptor beta chains from one sample, sequenced in a study of blood T cells in healthy people across ages. A second PCR of 7 to 11 cycles used a sample-barcoded 5' primer and a J-beta primer mix. MiXCR, run by TCRdb on the 5' RACE reads, gives a single entry per CDR3 protein. The top ten clones hold approximately 7.7% of a sample with about 1.7 million distinct CDR3 sequences, about 30% of them seen once. The sequenced material came from blood. The receptors shown here come from a woman aged 25 to 39 in good health.

This clonotype has ten or more counts. The chain's CDR3 is CASSYSGSNIQYF. In nucleotides, the CDR3 is TGTGCCAGCAGTTATAGCGGGAGTAACATTCAGTACTTC. The chain uses TRBV7-9 and TRBJ2-4; 9 bases fit TRBD2. Germline V gene data show CDR1 as SEHNR and CDR2 as FQNEAQ (reference sequence). The CDR3 is 13 amino acids. V trimming: 6 bases; J trimming: 7 bases; junction bases outside the gene matches: 4.

Worth noting for this clonotype: This may stem from a read error, because a much larger clone lies one nucleotide away. Given the absence of the conserved phenylalanine or tryptophan at the CDR3 end, a read error is likely. The J gene is TRBJ2-5, the V gene TRBV7-6, with D unclear. Germline V lookup: CDR1 SGHVS, CDR2 FNYEAQ. The CDR3 runs 12 residues. Trimming cost V 7 bases and J 1 base, with 7 bases left between them. As DNA, the CDR3 is TGTGCCAGCACCCTACTCCAAGAGACCCAGTACGTC. Its protein is CASTLLQETQYV.

This clonotype was found a few times. The rearrangement joins TRBV12-3 or TRBV12-4 to TRBJ1-2; D unresolved. The CDR3 covers 13 residues. Between the trimmed V and J ends, which lost 6 bases and 4 bases, there was a span of 12 bases. The CDR3 protein is CASRATAFYGYTF. The CDR3 DNA reads as TGTGCCAGCAGAGCTACAGCCTTCTATGGCTACACCTTC.

Worth noting for this clonotype: Its ends do not fully match the called genes, so a read error is possible. The chain has TRBV28 and TRBJ2-4, with D possibly TRBD2 on 6 matching bases. CDR3 length: 14 amino acids. Germline values: CDR1 MDHEN, CDR2 SYDVKM. This CDR3 is CVSQNQGGQNIQYF. Here the CDR3 DNA reads TGTGTCAGCCAGAACCAGGGAGGCCAAAACATTCAGTACTTC.

The J gene is TRBJ1-4, the V gene TRBV11-2; D perhaps matches TRBD1 (5 bases). Germline V gene sequence: CDR1 SGHAT, CDR2 FQNNGV. The CDR3 contains 17 residues. The ends were cut back, 1 base at V and 8 bases at J, with 20 bases in the middle. The CDR3 nucleotides read TGTGCCAGCAGCTTAGCCGTTACCGGGGGGATAGGAGAAAAACTGTTTTTT. This gives the protein CASSLAVTGGIGEKLFF.

The chain combines TRBV29-1 with TRBJ2-7; the D gene could be TRBD1 or TRBD2 (5 bases each). The germline V gene encodes CDR1 SQVTM and CDR2 ANQGSEA. V was clipped by 3 bases and J by 3 bases, with 18 bases between them. The CDR3 is 15 residues long. CDR3 loop: CSVEAPGLGGYEQYF. The CDR3 nucleotides read TGCAGCGTTGAGGCTCCGGGGCTTGGGGGCTACGAGCAGTACTTC.

This clonotype was observed once. A read error may account for a junction end that differs from germline. This chain joins TRBV20-1 and TRBJ2-7; D unclear. The CDR3 runs to 13 residues. The germline CDR1 and CDR2 sequences are DFQATT and SNEGSKA (reference sequence). The CDR3 loop reads CGARDRTSYEQYF. Written as DNA, the CDR3 is TGCGGTGCTAGAGATCGGACCTCCTACGAGCAGTACTTC.

This chain joins TRBV7-8 and TRBJ2-6, with 8 nucleotides matching TRBD1. The trim removed 4 bases at V and 0 bases at J, leaving 8 bases unmatched. There are 18 residues in the CDR3. The germline CDR1 and CDR2 sequences are SGHVS and FQNEAQ. CDR3 protein: CASSSRTGKISGANVLTF. The CDR3 coding sequence is TGTGCCAGCAGCTCAAGGACAGGGAAAATCTCTGGGGCCAACGTCCTGACTTTC.

The rearrangement joins TRBV20-1 to TRBJ1-1, with TRBD1 as a possible D gene (5 bases). This CDR3 contains 14 residues. Germline CDR1 reads DFQATT; CDR2 reads SNEGSKA (reference sequence). Trimming cost V 0 bases and J 5 bases, with 13 bases left between them. This CDR3 is CSARDLTARTEAFF. The CDR3 DNA reads as TGCAGTGCTAGAGATTTGACAGCCCGTACTGAAGCTTTCTTT.

This clonotype was counted at least ten times. The V call is TRBV12-3 or TRBV12-4, the J call TRBJ2-7; 9 nucleotides agree with TRBD1. The CDR3 covers 14 residues. J lost 1 base, V lost 7 bases, and 5 bases had no gene match. This chain's CDR3 is CASTPGTGSYEQYF. The CDR3 DNA follows: TGTGCCAGCACCCCCGGGACAGGGTCCTACGAGCAGTACTTC.

There are a few counts of this clonotype. The V call is TRBV12-3 or TRBV12-4, the J call TRBJ2-1; 7 nucleotides line up with TRBD2. Germline trimming cut 5 bases from V and 3 bases from J; bases unmatched to any gene: 13. There are 17 residues in the CDR3. The CDR3 is CASSRGISGVGYNEQFF. In DNA form, the CDR3 reads TGTGCCAGCAGTCGCGGCATCAGCGGGGTCGGCTACAATGAGCAGTTCTTC.

The chain uses TRBV25-1 and TRBJ2-7, with D tentatively TRBD2 (7 bases). Between the trimmed V and J ends, which lost 3 bases and 7 bases, there was a span of 22 bases. The CDR3 contains 16 residues. Germline V gene data show CDR1 as MGHDK and CDR2 as SYGVNS. The CDR3 loop reads CASSEGGHVGWGEQYF. The CDR3, as DNA: TGTGCCAGCAGTGAGGGGGGGCACGTGGGCTGGGGTGAGCAGTACTTC.

In the case of this clonotype: This may be a read error: a much more frequent sequence differs by one nucleotide. The chain is built from TRBV11-2 and TRBJ2-5; 11 nucleotides line up with TRBD1. The DNA end is more similar to TRBJ2-7, so the J call may be wrong. Germline CDR1 and CDR2: SGHAT and FQNNGV. The CDR3 is made up of 16 amino acids. CDR3: CAGSLLGTGGFYEQYF. CDR3 nucleotide sequence: TGTGCCGGCAGCTTACTTGGGACAGGGGGTTTTTACGAGCAGTACTTC.

The V and J genes are TRBV12-3 or TRBV12-4 and TRBJ2-5; possible D gene TRBD1, 6 bases. This CDR3 has 15 amino acids. V was shortened by 7 bases and J by 4 bases, with 19 bases between the two germline ends. The chain's CDR3 is CASTRGTGLGETQYF. The CDR3 DNA reads as TGTGCCAGCACCAGGGGCACAGGGTTGGGAGAGACCCAGTACTTC.

Regarding this clonotype: Just one base apart from a much larger clone, this may be a read error. V usage is TRBV28 and J usage is TRBJ2-1; D possibly corresponds to TRBD2 (6 bases). V was cut by 4 bases and J by 8 bases, with 18 bases left in between. Germline V gene data show CDR1 as MDHEN and CDR2 as SYDVKM. The CDR3 sequence is 15 residues long. This CDR3 reads CASSSPRLTRHEQFF. The DNA of the CDR3 is TGTGCCAGCAGTTCCCCTCGATTGACTAGGCATGAGCAGTTCTTC.

CDR3 coding DNA: TGTGCCAGCAGCTCCCGGACTAAACAAGAGACCCAGTACTTC. As protein: CASSSRTKQETQYF. This chain joins TRBV5-5 and TRBJ2-5, with a possible D match to TRBD2 (6 bases). The V and J ends lost 3 bases and 2 bases respectively, with 11 bases between them. Germline loops: CDR1 SGHKS, CDR2 YYEKEE (reference sequence). CDR3 length: 14 residues.

The chain has TRBV5-1 and TRBJ2-4; D is tentatively TRBD1 or TRBD2 (5 bases each). Between the trimmed V and J ends, which lost 0 bases and 3 bases, there was a span of 13 bases. This CDR3 is 16 amino acids long. Per germline, CDR1 SGHRS and CDR2 YFSETQ. The CDR3 DNA sequence: TGCGCCAGCAGCTTGGTTGGGGGTTTGGGCAAAAACATTCAGTACTTC. As protein: CASSLVGGLGKNIQYF.

This clonotype was recorded many times. This CDR3 reads CASSLKLAGRAGEQYF. As DNA, the CDR3 is TGTGCCAGCAGCTTAAAACTAGCAGGTCGTGCAGGCGAGCAGTACTTC. The rearrangement uses TRBV5-4 and TRBJ2-7; a possible D gene is TRBD2 (6 bases). V lost 2 bases and J 6 bases, leaving 21 bases between the germline ends. The germline V gene encodes CDR1 SGHNT and CDR2 YYREEE (reference sequence). This CDR3 has 16 amino acids.

The chain has TRBV7-2 and TRBJ2-1, with a weak D call TRBD2 (6 bases). Germline assignment: CDR1 SGHTA and CDR2 FQGNSA. The CDR3 consists of 14 residues. Trimming stripped 7 bases from V and 2 bases from J, with 12 bases between. The CDR3 coding sequence is TGTGCCAGCACGCCGCGGGAAACCTACAATGAGCAGTTCTTC. Amino acid sequence: CASTPRETYNEQFF.

This clonotype was picked up a small number of times. V usage is TRBV5-1 and J usage is TRBJ2-1; TRBD2 agrees at 8 bases. Trimming at V came to 3 bases and at J to 7 bases, leaving 9 bases not matched to a gene. This CDR3 region has 15 residues. Germline values: CDR1 SGHRS, CDR2 YFSETQ. This chain's CDR3 is CASSSLRGGKNEQFF. The CDR3 region has the DNA TGCGCCAGCAGCTCCCTACGGGGGGGCAAGAATGAGCAGTTCTTC.

The V and J genes are TRBV27 and TRBJ2-1; 8 positions agree with TRBD2. The V gene's germline CDR1 is MNHEY and CDR2 SMNVEV (reference sequence). This CDR3 comprises 16 residues. V gave up 4 bases and J gave up 11 bases; unmatched junction bases: 16. The CDR3 DNA sequence: TGTGCCAGCAGTTCAATACTAGCGGCCGATTTCTACAAGCAGTTCTTC. This encodes CASSSILAADFYKQFF.

This clonotype was seen a handful of times. The gene calls are TRBV12-3 or TRBV12-4 and TRBJ2-1, with 15 bases aligning to TRBD2. Unmatched junction bases numbered 3, after V lost 6 bases and J lost 9 bases. This CDR3 has 14 amino acids. The CDR3 here is CASSRTSGRGEQFF. The CDR3 region has the DNA TGTGCCAGCAGCCGGACTAGCGGGAGGGGTGAGCAGTTCTTC.

This chain connects TRBV4-3 to TRBJ1-5; TRBD1 matches at 11 bases. The germline V gene has CDR1 LGHNA and CDR2 YSLEER. V was pared by 4 bases and J by 11 bases, with 10 bases of the junction left unmatched. The CDR3 totals 15 residues. The CDR3 reads CASSPGQGESETQHF. CDR3 nucleotides: TGCGCCAGCAGCCCGGGACAGGGGGAATCAGAGACCCAGCATTTT.

On this clonotype: The junction shows a germline mismatch at one end, possibly a read error. This rearrangement joins TRBV29-1 to TRBJ1-4; 11 bases agree with TRBD1. The V gene's germline CDR1 is SQVTM and CDR2 ANQGSEA. This CDR3 has 17 amino acids. The CDR3 protein is CSVSRDRGSGIAEKRFF. The CDR3 DNA is TGCAGCGTATCCCGGGACAGGGGGTCCGGTATAGCGGAAAAACGGTTTTTT.

The chain carries TRBV6-2 or TRBV6-3 and TRBJ1-1, with no clear D. V lost 5 bases, J lost 1 base, and 11 bases lay in between. Germline V gene sequence: CDR1 MNHEY, CDR2 SVGEGT. CDR3 length: 14 amino acids. This chain's CDR3 is CASSGSVANTEAFF. The CDR3 DNA is TGTGCCAGCAGTGGATCAGTCGCGAACACTGAAGCTTTCTTT.

This chain connects TRBV29-1 to TRBJ1-1; possibly TRBD1 for D (6 bases). This CDR3 region has 15 residues. CDR1 and CDR2 (germline): SQVTM, ANQGSEA. V shed 2 bases and J shed 0 bases, with 13 bases lying between them. The CDR3 protein is CSVEPRGGLNTEAFF. The CDR3 DNA sequence: TGCAGCGTTGAACCACGGGGGGGGCTGAACACTGAAGCTTTCTTT. The entire variable domain, with the rest obtained from reference TRBV29-1 and TRBJ1-1, is as follows: SAVISQKPSRDICQRGTSLTIQCQVDSQVTMMFWYRQQPGQSLTLIATANQGSEATYESGFVIDKFPISRPNLTFSTLTVSNMSPEDSSIYLCSVEPRGGLNTEAFFGQGTRLTVV.

Of note for this clonotype: This sequence may be a read error, since a much larger clone differs from it by one base. V is TRBV6-2 or TRBV6-3 and J is TRBJ2-6; 7 nucleotides match TRBD1. The V gene's germline CDR1 is MNHEY and CDR2 SVGEGT. The CDR3 length is 15 residues. The CDR3 sequence is CASSYDRAGANVQTF. The CDR3 DNA sequence: TGTGCCAGCAGTTACGACAGGGCTGGGGCCAACGTCCAGACTTTC.